A single T cell receptor beta chain is shown here with its context. This may be a read error: a much more frequent sequence differs by one nucleotide. Germline loops: CDR1 SGHTS, CDR2 YDEGEE. The CDR3 has 14 amino acids. The data were taken from a study of T cell repertoires in cytomegalovirus infection. TCRdb processed the reads anew with MiXCR; each CDR3 protein has one entry. The table lists 200,000 to 300,000 distinct CDR3 sequences, roughly 10% of them singletons. The sample was PBMCs. The chain carries TRBV5-8 and TRBJ1-2; tentative D call: TRBD1 (6 bases). The sequence was obtained from a human donor in good health (CMV status not recorded). Some clones in this sample may be carry-over from other donors' samples. CDR3 protein: CASGQLAGNYGCTF. CDR3 sequence (DNA): TGTGCCAGCGGACAGCTCGCCGGAAACTATGGCTGCACCTTC. Variable domain in full (rest from reference TRBV5-8 and TRBJ1-2): EAGVTQSPTHLIKTRGQQATLRCSPISGHTSVYWYQQALGLGLQFLLWYDEGEERNRGNFPPRFSGRQFPNYSSELNVNALELEDSALYLCASGQLAGNYGCTFGSGTRLTVV.